The sequence of this T cell receptor beta chain was determined in a study of blood T cells in healthy people across ages. Samples had at least 6.5 million PBMCs isolated from them. Note on this clonotype: Its antigen is as yet unknown. Sequence at one end of the junction differs from germline and may be a read error.

Using a J-beta primer mix together with a sample-barcoded 5' primer, a second PCR was run for about 7 to 12 cycles. Unique molecular identifiers of 12 random nucleotides labeled each cDNA. The yield of each sample was at least 3 million CDR3-containing paired-end reads. TCRdb independently ran MiXCR on the 5' RACE reads; one entry per CDR3 protein. This sample has 1.8 million or so distinct CDR3 sequences, with about two fifths found just once. Overall study results and limits: Relative to aged donors, long-lived donors carried more naive CD4+ cells and displayed higher diversity.

The germline gives CDR1 SEHNR, CDR2 FQNEAQ (reference sequence). The length of the CDR3 is 15 residues. The receptor comes from a human donor in good health. Sequenced input: blood. This chain connects TRBV7-9 to TRBJ2-3; the D is unclear. The CDR3 reads CASSLAALYTDAQYF. CDR3 DNA: TGTGCCAGCAGCTTAGCGGCCCTCTACACAGATGCGCAGTATTTT.